Listed below are T cell receptor beta chains from one sample, sequenced in a study of cytomegalovirus exposure and HLA in healthy donors. Clones were read by immunoSEQ multiplex PCR, and TCRdb kept only the in-frame ones, dropping some. This sample has roughly 150,000 clones, with 70% to 80% found just once. Sequencing used PBMCs. Every receptor here comes from a man between 35 and 55 years old in good health and CMV-seronegative. Both conserved end residues are part of each CDR3. The D gene is left open where the match is weak. The size of a clone is reported for some rows only, either as once, few or many, or as a class for expanded clones.

v_call,j_call,d_call,clone_size,cdr3_nt,cdr3_aa
TRBV9,TRBJ1-2,TRBD1,once,TGTGCCAGCAGCGCCTCAGGGACAGGGAACTATGGCTACACCTTC,CASSASGTGNYGYTF
TRBV5-6,TRBJ1-1,TRBD1,-,TGTGCCAGCAGCTCCTCATTGAAGGGGGCCTCGAACACTGAAGCTTTCTTT,CASSSSLKGASNTEAFF
TRBV6-5,TRBJ1-5,-,-,TGTGCCAGCAGTTCTGGGGGGAGCAATCAGCCCCAGCATTTT,CASSSGGSNQPQHF
TRBV30,TRBJ1-2,-,-,TGTGCCTGGAGTCCAGGGCAGGGCGTCTATGGCTACACCTTC,CAWSPGQGVYGYTF
TRBV6-5,TRBJ1-2,TRBD1,-,TGTGCCAGCAGTACAGGGGTAGATGGCTACACCTTC,CASSTGVDGYTF
TRBV25-1,TRBJ2-3,TRBD2,-,TGTGCCAGCAGAAGGGCGGGGGGGCCAGATACGCAGTATTTT,CASRRAGGPDTQYF
TRBV5-8,TRBJ2-5,TRBD1,-,TGTGCCAGCAGGCGACCGGGACAGGGAGCGCGGGAGACCCAGTACTTC,CASRRPGQGARETQYF
TRBV11-2,TRBJ2-2,-,few,TGTGCCAGCAGCTTATCCTTTCGGACCGGGGAGCTGTTTTTT,CASSLSFRTGELFF
TRBV11-1,TRBJ2-4,-,-,TGTGCCAGCAGCTTTCGTACAGGCACCAAAAACATTCAGTACTTC,CASSFRTGTKNIQYF
TRBV18,TRBJ2-3,TRBD2,few,TGTGCCAGCTTGCTTAGCGGGACTTACACAGATACGCAGTATTTT,CASLLSGTYTDTQYF
TRBV9,TRBJ1-1,TRBD1,-,TGTGCCAGCAGCCCTCCGGAGGGGGCGCGGACTGAAGCTTTCTTT,CASSPPEGARTEAFF
TRBV5-1,TRBJ1-6,TRBD1,-,TGCGCCAGCAGGGCCGACAGGGGTTCGTTTTCACCCCTCCACTTT,CASRADRGSFSPLHF
TRBV29-1,TRBJ2-7,-,few,TGCAGCGTAGGGGACTCTGAATACGAGCAGTACTTC,CSVGDSEYEQYF
TRBV21-1,TRBJ1-5,-,once,TGTGCCAGCAGCAAAGCAGACAGGGATGATGGTCAGCCCCAGCATTTT,CASSKADRDDGQPQHF
TRBV10-1,TRBJ2-3,TRBD1,-,TGCGCCAGCAGTGGACGGACAGGGGAAACAGATACGCAGTATTTT,CASSGRTGETDTQYF
TRBV5-1,TRBJ2-2,TRBD1,-,TGCGCCAGCAGCTTGGGACAGGGAATAGGGGAGCTGTTTTTT,CASSLGQGIGELFF
TRBV15,TRBJ2-3,TRBD2,-,TGTGCCACCAGCAGGCTTTACGGGACTAGCGGGAGGTACACAGATACGCAGTATTTT,CATSRLYGTSGRYTDTQYF
TRBV7-6,TRBJ2-7,TRBD1,-,TGTGCCAGCAGCTCAACGGGTGGGACAGGGTTTTACGAGCAGTACTTC,CASSSTGGTGFYEQYF
TRBV6-5,TRBJ1-2,-,-,TGTGCCAGCAGATCCACGGGTCTGCGGGGCTACACCTTC,CASRSTGLRGYTF
TRBV4-1,TRBJ1-1,-,-,TGCGCCAGCAGCCAAACCTTTCGGGGGGGCGGGTTGGTCACTGAAGCTTTCTTT,CASSQTFRGGGLVTEAFF
TRBV27,TRBJ2-5,-,-,TGTGCCAGCAGATCAGACAGAAGTAGGGAGACCCAGTACTTC,CASRSDRSRETQYF
TRBV9,TRBJ2-5,TRBD1,few,TGTGCCAGCAGCACATCTGGACAGGAAGAGACCCAGTACTTC,CASSTSGQEETQYF
TRBV6-4,TRBJ2-6,-,-,TGTGCCAGCACTCTCGACACCTCTGGGGCCAACGGCCTGACTTTC,CASTLDTSGANGLTF
TRBV5-1,TRBJ1-2,-,-,TGCGCCAGCAGCTTGGGGGAGGGAGGGGCCGGTGGCTACACCTTC,CASSLGEGGAGGYTF
TRBV2,TRBJ1-4,TRBD1,-,TGTGCCAGCAGTACGGGACAGGGCGATGAAAAACTGTTTTTT,CASSTGQGDEKLFF
TRBV7-9,TRBJ1-3,-,-,TGTGCCAGCAGCTTCGGGGGGCCCCAGTCTGGAAACACCATATATTTT,CASSFGGPQSGNTIYF
TRBV7-2,TRBJ2-2,TRBD1,-,TGTGCCAGCACCTTGGACAGGGGAACCGGGGAGCTGTTTTTT,CASTLDRGTGELFF
TRBV27,TRBJ1-6,TRBD1,-,TGTGCCAGCAGACTTACGACAGGGTCAAATTCACCCCTCCACTTT,CASRLTTGSNSPLHF
TRBV18,TRBJ2-6,TRBD1,-,TGTGCCAGCTCCCCTGGGACAGGGTCTGGGGCCAACGTCCTGACTTTC,CASSPGTGSGANVLTF
TRBV14,TRBJ1-1,-,-,TGTGCCAGCAGCCTGGGACACTATGAAGCTTTCTTT,CASSLGHYEAFF
TRBV9,TRBJ2-4,TRBD2,few,TGTGCCAGCAGCGTAGCGGGTCGGGGGGACATTCAGTACTTC,CASSVAGRGDIQYF
TRBV7-9,TRBJ2-7,-,-,TGTGCCAGCAGCCCAGGTCAGGCGGGAATACTCGAGCAGTACTTC,CASSPGQAGILEQYF
TRBV5-1,TRBJ1-5,-,-,TGCGCCAGCAGCTTGGGCGCCCAAAATCAGCCCCAGCATTTT,CASSLGAQNQPQHF
TRBV5-8,TRBJ1-4,TRBD1,few,TGTGCCAGCAGCTTAATCGAGACAGGGGGCAGAGGTGAAAAACTGTTTTTT,CASSLIETGGRGEKLFF
TRBV27,TRBJ2-1,TRBD1,-,TGTGCCAGCTGGACAGGGAGGAATGAGCAGTTCTTC,CASWTGRNEQFF
TRBV29-1,TRBJ2-1,TRBD2,once,TGCAGCGTTAAGGGACTAGCGGGTTACAATGAGCAGTTCTTC,CSVKGLAGYNEQFF
TRBV21-1,TRBJ2-3,-,-,TGTGCCAGCAGCAAAGATGGGACTAGACTTGACACAGATACGCAGTATTTT,CASSKDGTRLDTDTQYF
TRBV18,TRBJ1-1,-,-,TGTGCCAGCTCACCGGTAAGGGCGGGGAACACTGAAGCTTTCTTT,CASSPVRAGNTEAFF
TRBV18,TRBJ2-7,TRBD2,-,TGTGCCAGCTCACCGAGACTAGCGGGTAGTGGGGAGCAGTACTTC,CASSPRLAGSGEQYF
TRBV7-9,TRBJ2-7,-,-,TGTTCCAGCAGCTTACCCGACAGGTCTCAGACCCCCTACGAGCAGTACTTC,CSSSLPDRSQTPYEQYF
TRBV5-6,TRBJ1-1,TRBD1,-,TGTGCCAGCAGCTCACCTTATCCGGGACAGCAAGCTTTCTTT,CASSSPYPGQQAFF
TRBV29-1,TRBJ2-7,TRBD2,-,TGCAGCGTTGTTGAGGGACTAGCGGGCCTTAAGAGCTCCTACGAGCAGTACTTC,CSVVEGLAGLKSSYEQYF
TRBV14,TRBJ2-5,-,-,TGTGCCAGCAGCCAAGATTCATGGCTTCCAGAGACCCAGTACTTC,CASSQDSWLPETQYF
TRBV2,TRBJ1-1,TRBD1,few,TGTGCCAGCAGTGGGACAGGGGGGACTGAAGCTTTCTTT,CASSGTGGTEAFF
TRBV30,TRBJ1-2,-,-,TGTGCCTGGGGGTGGGGAGCCAACTATGGCTACACCTTC,CAWGWGANYGYTF
TRBV10-3,TRBJ1-2,-,-,TGTGCCATCAGTGACTCCGGGGTTAACTATGGCTACACCTTC,CAISDSGVNYGYTF
TRBV6-6,TRBJ1-1,TRBD1,few,TGTGCCAGCAGTTTCACAGGGGAAGGTACTGAAGCTTTCTTT,CASSFTGEGTEAFF
TRBV5-1,TRBJ1-1,TRBD1,-,TGCGCCAGCAGCGCCCAGACAGGGGGTGAAGCTTTCTTT,CASSAQTGGEAFF
TRBV18,TRBJ2-2,-,once,TGTGCCAGCTCACCAACAGGGAACACCGGGGAGCTGTTTTTT,CASSPTGNTGELFF
TRBV5-6,TRBJ2-2,-,once,TGTGCCAGCAGCTTGGGTGTAAAGCGGGTCACCGGGGAGCTGTTTTTT,CASSLGVKRVTGELFF
TRBV5-6,TRBJ2-7,TRBD2,-,TGTGCCAGCAGCTTGGGTACAGCGGGACCCTTCGAGCAGTACTTC,CASSLGTAGPFEQYF
TRBV18,TRBJ2-3,TRBD1,-,TGTGCCAGCTCACCAGGGACAGGCTCGGATACGCAGTATTTT,CASSPGTGSDTQYF
TRBV7-7,TRBJ2-2,-,-,TGTGCCAGCAGCTTAGCGCAGGACACTAGGGAGCTGTTTTTT,CASSLAQDTRELFF
TRBV5-1,TRBJ2-5,TRBD1,once,TGCGCCAGCAGCTTGAGAACAGGGGCGACCGGGACCCAGTACTTC,CASSLRTGATGTQYF
TRBV6-1,TRBJ2-3,-,-,TGTGCCAGCCGTAGGAGGGGTAGCACAGATACGCAGTATTTT,CASRRRGSTDTQYF
TRBV28,TRBJ1-2,TRBD1,-,TGTGCCAGCAGCCCATTACCCGGGACAGTCTATGGCTACACCTTC,CASSPLPGTVYGYTF
TRBV29-1,TRBJ2-1,TRBD2,-,TGCAGCGTCCAACTACGCCGACTAGCGGGAGTGTTGGATGAGCAGTTCTTC,CSVQLRRLAGVLDEQFF
TRBV13,TRBJ1-2,-,-,TGTGCCAGCAGCTTGGGACTAAACGGGGGCTACACCTTC,CASSLGLNGGYTF
TRBV9,TRBJ2-1,-,-,TGTGCCAGCAGGGGGGGGCTAGCGTACAATGAGCAGTTCTTC,CASRGGLAYNEQFF
TRBV5-1,TRBJ1-2,-,-,TGCGCCAGCAGTGTACTCGGTGATGGCTACACCTTC,CASSVLGDGYTF